The present T cell receptor beta chain was sequenced within a study of cytomegalovirus exposure and HLA in healthy donors. About the study: Of the donors genotyped, several hundred in all, about 76% fell in the Caucasian-associated ancestry cluster.

The PCR employed 60 Vbeta primers together with 13 Jbeta primers. TCRdb keeps only in-frame clones here, not all; method: immunoSEQ multiplex PCR. The sample includes under 70,000 clones, about three quarters of them seen just once. The V end was cut by 7 bases, the J end by 1 base, with 13 bases between. This CDR3 region has 14 residues. CDR1 MDHEN and CDR2 SYDVKM come from the germline V gene. The sequencing sample was made of PBMCs. The clonotype originates from a female donor in good health and CMV-seronegative. V usage is TRBV28 and J usage is TRBJ1-1; D not certain. The CDR3 nucleotides are TGTGCCAGCAACACTGGGCTGAAGAACACTGAAGCTTTCTTT. This codes for CASNTGLKNTEAFF.